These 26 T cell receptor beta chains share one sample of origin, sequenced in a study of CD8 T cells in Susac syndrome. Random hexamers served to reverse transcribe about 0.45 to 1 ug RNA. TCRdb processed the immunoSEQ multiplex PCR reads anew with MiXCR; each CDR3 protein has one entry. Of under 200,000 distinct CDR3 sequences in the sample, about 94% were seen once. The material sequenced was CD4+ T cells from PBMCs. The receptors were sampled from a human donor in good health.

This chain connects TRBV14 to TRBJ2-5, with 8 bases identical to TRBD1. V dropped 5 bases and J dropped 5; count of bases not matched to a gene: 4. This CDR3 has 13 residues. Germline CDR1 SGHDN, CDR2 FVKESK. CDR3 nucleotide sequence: TGTGCCAGCAGCAAGGACAGGGCCGAGACCCAGTACTTC. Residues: CASSKDRAETQYF. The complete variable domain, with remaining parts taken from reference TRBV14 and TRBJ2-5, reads EAGVTQFPSHSVIEKGQTVTLRCDPISGHDNLYWYRRVMGKEIKFLLHFVKESKQDESGMPNNRFLAERTGGTYSTLKVQPAELEDSGVYFCASSKDRAETQYFGPGTRLLVL.

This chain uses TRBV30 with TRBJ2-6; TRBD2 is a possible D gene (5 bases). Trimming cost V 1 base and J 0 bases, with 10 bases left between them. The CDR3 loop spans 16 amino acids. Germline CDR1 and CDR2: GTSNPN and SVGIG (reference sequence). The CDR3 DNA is TGTGCCTGGAGTGGCCCCGGGATCTCTGGGGCCAACGTCCTGACTTTC. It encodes CAWSGPGISGANVLTF.

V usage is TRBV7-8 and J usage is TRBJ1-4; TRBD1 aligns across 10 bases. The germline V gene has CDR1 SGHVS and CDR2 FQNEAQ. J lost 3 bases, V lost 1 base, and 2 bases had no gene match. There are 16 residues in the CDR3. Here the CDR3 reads CASSLGQGASNEKLFF. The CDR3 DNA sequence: TGTGCCAGCAGCTTAGGACAGGGGGCTTCTAATGAAAAACTGTTTTTT.

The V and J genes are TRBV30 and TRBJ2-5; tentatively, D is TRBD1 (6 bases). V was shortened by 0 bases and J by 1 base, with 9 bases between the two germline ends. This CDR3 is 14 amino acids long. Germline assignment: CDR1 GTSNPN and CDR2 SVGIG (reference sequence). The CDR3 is CAWSVDRLQETQYF. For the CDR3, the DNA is TGTGCCTGGAGTGTAGACAGGCTCCAAGAGACCCAGTACTTC.

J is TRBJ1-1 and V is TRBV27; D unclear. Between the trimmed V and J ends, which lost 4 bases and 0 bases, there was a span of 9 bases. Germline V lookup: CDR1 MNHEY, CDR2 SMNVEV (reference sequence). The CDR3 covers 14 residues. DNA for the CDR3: TGTGCCAGCAGTTCCCAAACAGTGAACACTGAAGCTTTCTTT. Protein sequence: CASSSQTVNTEAFF.

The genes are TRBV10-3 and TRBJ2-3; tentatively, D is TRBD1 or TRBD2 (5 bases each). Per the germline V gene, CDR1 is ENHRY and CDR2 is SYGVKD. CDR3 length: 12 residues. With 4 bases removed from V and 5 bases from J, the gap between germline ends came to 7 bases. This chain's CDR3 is CAISGGLDTQYF. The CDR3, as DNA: TGTGCCATCAGTGGGGGGTTAGATACGCAGTATTTT.

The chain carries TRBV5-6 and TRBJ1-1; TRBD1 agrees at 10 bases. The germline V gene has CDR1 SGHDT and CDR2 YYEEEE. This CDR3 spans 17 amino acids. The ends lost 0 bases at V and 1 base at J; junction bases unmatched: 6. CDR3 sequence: CASSLAGGQGTNTEAFF. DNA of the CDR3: TGTGCCAGCAGCTTGGCCGGGGGACAGGGGACGAACACTGAAGCTTTCTTT. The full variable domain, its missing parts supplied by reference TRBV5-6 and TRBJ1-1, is DAGVTQSPTHLIKTRGQQVTLRCSPKSGHDTVSWYQQALGQGPQFIFQYYEEEERQRGNFPDRFSGHQFPNYSSELNVNALLLGDSALYLCASSLAGGQGTNTEAFFGQGTRLTVV.

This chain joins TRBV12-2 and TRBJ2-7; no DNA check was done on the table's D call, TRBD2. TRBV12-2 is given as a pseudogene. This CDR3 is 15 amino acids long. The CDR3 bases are TGTGCAAGTCGCCCCTGGACTAGCGGGACCTACGAGCAGTACTTC. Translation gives CASRPWTSGTYEQYF.

CDR3 in amino acids: CSVETVMNTEAFF. The CDR3 DNA follows: TGCAGCGTTGAAACCGTAATGAACACTGAAGCTTTCTTT. The rearrangement links TRBV29-1 to TRBJ1-1; no reliable D call. Trimming removed 2 bases at V and 0 bases at J, with 7 bases between. The CDR3 loop spans 13 amino acids. Germline V gene lookup returns CDR1 SQVTM and CDR2 ANQGSEA. The variable domain in full, with the rest retrieved from reference TRBV29-1 and TRBJ1-1, is SAVISQKPSRDICQRGTSLTIQCQVDSQVTMMFWYRQQPGQSLTLIATANQGSEATYESGFVIDKFPISRPNLTFSTLTVSNMSPEDSSIYLCSVETVMNTEAFFGQGTRLTVV.

For the CDR3, the DNA is TGTGCCAGTACCGCGGGGAACTATGGCTACACCTTC. Translating it yields CASTAGNYGYTF. The chain combines TRBV19 with TRBJ1-2, with unresolved D. The germline V and J ends were trimmed by 7 bases and 2 bases, with 8 bases remaining between them. Germline CDR1 LNHDA, CDR2 SQIVND (reference sequence). The CDR3 runs 12 residues.

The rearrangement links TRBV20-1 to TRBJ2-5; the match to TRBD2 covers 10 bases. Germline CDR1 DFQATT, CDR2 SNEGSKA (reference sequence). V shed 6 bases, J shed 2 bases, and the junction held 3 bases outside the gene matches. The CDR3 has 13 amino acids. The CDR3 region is CSATLAGQETQYF. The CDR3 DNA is TGCAGTGCCACACTAGCGGGGCAAGAGACCCAGTACTTC.

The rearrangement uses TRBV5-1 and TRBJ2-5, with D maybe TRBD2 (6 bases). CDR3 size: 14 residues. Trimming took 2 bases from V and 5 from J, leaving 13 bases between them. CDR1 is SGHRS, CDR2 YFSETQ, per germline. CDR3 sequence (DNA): TGCGCCAGCAGCTTAGGCGGGGCTGAGGAGACCCAGTACTTC. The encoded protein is CASSLGGAEETQYF. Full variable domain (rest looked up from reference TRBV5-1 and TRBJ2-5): KAGVTQTPRYLIKTRGQQVTLSCSPISGHRSVSWYQQTPGQGLQFLFEYFSETQRNKGNFPGRFSGRQFSNSRSEMNVSTLELGDSALYLCASSLGGAEETQYFGPGTRLLVL.

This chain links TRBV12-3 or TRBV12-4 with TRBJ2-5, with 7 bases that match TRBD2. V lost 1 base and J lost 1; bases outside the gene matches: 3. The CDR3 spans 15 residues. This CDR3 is CASSLVSGAQETQYF. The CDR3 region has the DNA TGTGCCAGCAGTTTAGTGAGCGGGGCCCAAGAGACCCAGTACTTC.

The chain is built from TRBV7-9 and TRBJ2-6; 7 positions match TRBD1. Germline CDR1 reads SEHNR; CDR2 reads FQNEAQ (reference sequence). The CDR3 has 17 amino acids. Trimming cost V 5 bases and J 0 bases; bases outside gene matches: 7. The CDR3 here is CASSHRDRDSGANVLTF. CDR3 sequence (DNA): TGTGCCAGCAGCCACAGGGACAGAGACTCTGGGGCCAACGTCCTGACTTTC. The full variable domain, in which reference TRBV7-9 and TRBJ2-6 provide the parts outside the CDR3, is DTGVSQNPRHKITKRGQNVTFRCDPISEHNRLYWYRQTLGQGPEFLTYFQNEAQLEKSRLLSDRFSAERPKGSFSTLEIQRTEQGDSAMYLCASSHRDRDSGANVLTFGAGSRLTVL.

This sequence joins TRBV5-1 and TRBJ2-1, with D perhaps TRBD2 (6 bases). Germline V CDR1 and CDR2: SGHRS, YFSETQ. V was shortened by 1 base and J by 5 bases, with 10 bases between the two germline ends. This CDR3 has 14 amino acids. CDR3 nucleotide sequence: TGCGCCAGCAGCTTGACACTAGCTAACAATGAGCAGTTCTTC. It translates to CASSLTLANNEQFF.

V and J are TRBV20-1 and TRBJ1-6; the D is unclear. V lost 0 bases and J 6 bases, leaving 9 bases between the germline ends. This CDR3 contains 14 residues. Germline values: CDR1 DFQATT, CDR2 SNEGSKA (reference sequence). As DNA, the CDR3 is TGCAGTGCTAGAGATGCAGGTCCTAATTCACCCCTCCACTTT. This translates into CSARDAGPNSPLHF.

The CDR3 is CASSLEGLRNQPQHF. CDR3 in DNA: TGTGCCAGCAGTTTAGAGGGACTCCGCAATCAGCCCCAGCATTTT. The V call is TRBV27, the J call TRBJ1-5, with D possibly matching TRBD1 (5 bases). Germline assignment: CDR1 MNHEY and CDR2 SMNVEV (reference sequence). V was cut by 2 bases and J by 2 bases, with 10 bases left in between. There are 15 residues in the CDR3.

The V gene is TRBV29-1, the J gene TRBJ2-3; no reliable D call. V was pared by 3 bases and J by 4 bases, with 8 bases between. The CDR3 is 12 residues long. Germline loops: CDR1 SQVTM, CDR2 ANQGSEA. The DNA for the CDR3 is TGCAGCGTTGAGTCTGCCTCAGATACGCAGTATTTT. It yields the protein CSVESASDTQYF.

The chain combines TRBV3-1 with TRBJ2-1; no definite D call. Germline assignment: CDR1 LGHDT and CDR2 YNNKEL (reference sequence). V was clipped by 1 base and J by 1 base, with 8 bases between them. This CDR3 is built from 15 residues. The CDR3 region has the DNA TGTGCCAGCAGCCAAGTTAGTCGGTCCTACAATGAGCAGTTCTTC. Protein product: CASSQVSRSYNEQFF.

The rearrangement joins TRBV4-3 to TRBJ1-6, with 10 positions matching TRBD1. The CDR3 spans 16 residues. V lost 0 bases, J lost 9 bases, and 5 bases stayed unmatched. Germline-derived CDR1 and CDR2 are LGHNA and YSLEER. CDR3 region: CASSQDSGTGASPLHF. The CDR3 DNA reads TGCGCCAGCAGCCAAGACTCCGGGACAGGGGCTTCACCCCTCCACTTT.

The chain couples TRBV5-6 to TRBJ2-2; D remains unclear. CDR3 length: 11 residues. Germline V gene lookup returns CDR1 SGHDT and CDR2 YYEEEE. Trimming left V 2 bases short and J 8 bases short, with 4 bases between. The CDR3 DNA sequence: TGTGCCAGCAGCTTCTTAGGGGAGCTGTTTTTT. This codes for CASSFLGELFF.

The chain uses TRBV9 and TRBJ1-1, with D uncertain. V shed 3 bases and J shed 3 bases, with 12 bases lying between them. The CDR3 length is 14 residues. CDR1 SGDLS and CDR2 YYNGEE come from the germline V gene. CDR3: CASSANQDYTEAFF. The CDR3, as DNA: TGTGCCAGCAGCGCTAATCAGGATTACACTGAAGCTTTCTTT.

The CDR3 here is CASSGGTNTEAFF. The CDR3, as DNA: TGTGCCAGCAGTGGGGGAACGAACACTGAAGCTTTCTTT. The rearrangement joins TRBV12-3 or TRBV12-4 to TRBJ1-1; D possibly corresponds to TRBD1 (5 bases). The CDR3 is 13 residues long. With 5 bases removed from V and 1 base from J, the gap between germline ends came to 8 bases.

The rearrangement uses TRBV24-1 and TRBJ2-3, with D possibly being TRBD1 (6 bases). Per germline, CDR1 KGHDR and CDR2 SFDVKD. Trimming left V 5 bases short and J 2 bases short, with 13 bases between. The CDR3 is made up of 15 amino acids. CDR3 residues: CATSGGRGATDTQYF. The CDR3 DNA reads TGTGCCACCAGTGGGGGCAGGGGAGCCACAGATACGCAGTATTTT.

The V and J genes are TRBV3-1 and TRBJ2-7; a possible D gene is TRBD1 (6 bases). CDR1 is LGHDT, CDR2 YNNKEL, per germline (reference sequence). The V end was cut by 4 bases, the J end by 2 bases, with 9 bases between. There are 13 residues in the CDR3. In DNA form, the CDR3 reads TGTGCCAGCAGCCGGACAGTAGCCTACGAGCAGTACTTC. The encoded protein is CASSRTVAYEQYF.

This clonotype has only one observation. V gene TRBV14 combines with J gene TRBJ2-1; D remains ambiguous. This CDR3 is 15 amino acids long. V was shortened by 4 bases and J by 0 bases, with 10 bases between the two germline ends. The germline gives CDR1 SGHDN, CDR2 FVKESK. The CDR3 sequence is CASSLPGSSYNEQFF. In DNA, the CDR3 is TGTGCCAGCAGCCTCCCGGGTAGCTCCTACAATGAGCAGTTCTTC.